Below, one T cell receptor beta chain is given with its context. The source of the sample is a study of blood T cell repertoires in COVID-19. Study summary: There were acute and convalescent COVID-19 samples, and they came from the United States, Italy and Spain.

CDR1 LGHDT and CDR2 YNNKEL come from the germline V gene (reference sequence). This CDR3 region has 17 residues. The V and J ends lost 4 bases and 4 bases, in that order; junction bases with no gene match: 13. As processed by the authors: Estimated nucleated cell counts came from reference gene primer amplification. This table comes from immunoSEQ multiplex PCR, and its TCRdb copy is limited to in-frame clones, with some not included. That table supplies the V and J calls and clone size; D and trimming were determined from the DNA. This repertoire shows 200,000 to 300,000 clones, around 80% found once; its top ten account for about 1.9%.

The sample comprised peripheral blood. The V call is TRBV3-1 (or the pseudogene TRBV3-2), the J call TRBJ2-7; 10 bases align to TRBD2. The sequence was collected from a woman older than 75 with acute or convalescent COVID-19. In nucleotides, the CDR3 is TGTGCCAGCAGCCGAATTCGGAGCGGGAGGGCCATTTACGAGCAGTACTTC. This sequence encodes CASSRIRSGRAIYEQYF.